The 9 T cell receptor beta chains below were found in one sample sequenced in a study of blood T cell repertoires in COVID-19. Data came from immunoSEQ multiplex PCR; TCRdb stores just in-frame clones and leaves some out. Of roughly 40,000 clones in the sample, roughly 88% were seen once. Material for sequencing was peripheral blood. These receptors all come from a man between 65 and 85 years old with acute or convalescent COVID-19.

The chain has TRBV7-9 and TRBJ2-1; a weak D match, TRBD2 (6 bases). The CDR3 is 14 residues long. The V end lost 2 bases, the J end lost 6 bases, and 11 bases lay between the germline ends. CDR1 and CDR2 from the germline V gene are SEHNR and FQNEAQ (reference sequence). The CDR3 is CASSLSLAGNEQFF. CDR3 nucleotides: TGTGCCAGCAGCTTATCACTAGCTGGCAATGAGCAGTTCTTC.

This CDR3 is CASSGSGSSYEQYF. The CDR3 coding sequence is TGTGCCAGCAGTGGTAGCGGGAGTAGCTACGAGCAGTACTTC. The chain combines TRBV28 with TRBJ2-7; 9 nucleotides match TRBD2. The ends lost 5 bases at V and 3 bases at J; junction bases unmatched: 5. The length of the CDR3 is 14 residues. Germline V lookup: CDR1 MDHEN, CDR2 SYDVKM.

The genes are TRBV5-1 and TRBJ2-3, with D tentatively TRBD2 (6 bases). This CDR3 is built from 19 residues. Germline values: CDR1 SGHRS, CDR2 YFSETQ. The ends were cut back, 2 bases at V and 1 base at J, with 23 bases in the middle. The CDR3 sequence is CASSFSAGQPLAGTDTQYF. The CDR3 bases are TGCGCCAGCAGCTTCTCAGCGGGCCAGCCGCTTGCCGGCACAGATACGCAGTATTTT. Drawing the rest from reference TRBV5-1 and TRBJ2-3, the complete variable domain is KAGVTQTPRYLIKTRGQQVTLSCSPISGHRSVSWYQQTPGQGLQFLFEYFSETQRNKGNFPGRFSGRQFSNSRSEMNVSTLELGDSALYLCASSFSAGQPLAGTDTQYFGPGTRLTVL.

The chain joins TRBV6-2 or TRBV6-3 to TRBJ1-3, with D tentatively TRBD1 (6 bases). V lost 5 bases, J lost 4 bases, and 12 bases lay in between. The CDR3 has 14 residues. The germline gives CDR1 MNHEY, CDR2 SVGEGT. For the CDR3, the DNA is TGTGCCAGCAGTCGCAGGGGTGAAGGAAACACCATATATTTT. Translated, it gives CASSRRGEGNTIYF.

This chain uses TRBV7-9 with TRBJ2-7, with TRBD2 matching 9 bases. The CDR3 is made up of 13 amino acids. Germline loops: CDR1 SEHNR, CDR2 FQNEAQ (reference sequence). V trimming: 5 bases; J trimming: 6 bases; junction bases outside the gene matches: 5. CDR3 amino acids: CASSAGSGSEQYF. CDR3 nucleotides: TGTGCCAGCAGCGCGGGTAGCGGGAGCGAGCAGTACTTC.

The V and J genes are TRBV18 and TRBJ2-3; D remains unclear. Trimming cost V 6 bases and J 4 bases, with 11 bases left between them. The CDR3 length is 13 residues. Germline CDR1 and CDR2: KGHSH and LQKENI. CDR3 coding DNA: TGTGCCAGCTCTCCCTCCGAGGCAGATACGCAGTATTTT. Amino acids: CASSPSEADTQYF. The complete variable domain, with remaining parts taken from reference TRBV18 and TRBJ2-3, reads NAGVMQNPRHLVRRRGQEARLRCSPMKGHSHVYWYRQLPEEGLKFMVYLQKENIIDESGMPKERFSAEFPKEGPSILRIQQVVRGDSAAYFCASSPSEADTQYFGPGTRLTVL.

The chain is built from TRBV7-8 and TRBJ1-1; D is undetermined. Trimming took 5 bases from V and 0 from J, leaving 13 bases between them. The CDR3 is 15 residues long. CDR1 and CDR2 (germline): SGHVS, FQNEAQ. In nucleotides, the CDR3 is TGTGCCAGCAGCCGTGGGAGAGGCTTGAACACTGAAGCTTTCTTT. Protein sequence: CASSRGRGLNTEAFF. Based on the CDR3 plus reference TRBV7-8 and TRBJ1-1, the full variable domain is GAGVSQSPRYKVAKRGQDVALRCDPISGHVSLFWYQQALGQGPEFLTYFQNEAQLDKSGLPSDRFFAERPEGSVSTLKIQRTQQEDSAVYLCASSRGRGLNTEAFFGQGTRLTVV.

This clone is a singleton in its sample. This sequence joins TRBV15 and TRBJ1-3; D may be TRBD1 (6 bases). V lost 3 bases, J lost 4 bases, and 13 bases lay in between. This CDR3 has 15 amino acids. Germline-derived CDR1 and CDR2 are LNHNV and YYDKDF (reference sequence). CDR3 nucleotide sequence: TGTGCCACCAGCAGGGGTGGGACACCGGGAAACACCATATATTTT. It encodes CATSRGGTPGNTIYF.

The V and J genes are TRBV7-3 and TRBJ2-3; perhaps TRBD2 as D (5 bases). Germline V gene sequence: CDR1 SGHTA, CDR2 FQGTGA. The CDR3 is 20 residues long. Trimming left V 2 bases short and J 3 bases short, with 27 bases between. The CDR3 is CASSLDAPGRTGARTDTQYF. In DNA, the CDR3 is TGTGCCAGCAGCTTAGACGCCCCAGGACGGACTGGCGCCCGAACAGATACGCAGTATTTT.